This section outlines one T cell receptor beta chain sequence together with its context. Its antigen is currently unknown. The data are from a study of identical twins. Study-level points and caveats: The study drew conclusions from cross-sectional statistical analysis, not from following the same donors.

The CDR3 is made up of 15 amino acids. CDR1 and CDR2 from the germline V gene are SGHRS and YFSETQ. The ends were cut back, 4 bases at V and 1 base at J, with 13 bases in the middle. From the 5' RACE reads, TCRdb called clonotypes with MiXCR, one entry per CDR3 protein. The table lists 400,000 to 650,000 distinct CDR3 sequences, 22% of them singletons, with about 0.99% in the top ten. Separately, the same data were catalogued under a study of T cells expressing NK-cell markers. That source notes: Eight donors were sequenced, seven testing HCMV-seropositive and one testing seronegative.

This clonotype was sampled from a woman younger than 35 in good health. The chain links TRBV5-1 to TRBJ2-3, with D possibly TRBD2 on 7 matching bases. Sequenced input: CD4+ T cells sorted from blood. DNA of the CDR3: TGCGCCAGCAGCCCCAGAGGGGGGGGCACAGATACGCAGTATTTT. This gives the protein CASSPRGGGTDTQYF.